This T cell receptor beta chain was obtained from a study of T cells in Graves' hyperthyroidism and ophthalmopathy. Newly diagnosed hyperthyroidism patients aged 18 to 65 years had disease lasting under 2 months. This clonotype turned up a few times. V gave up 0 bases and J gave up 7 bases, with 11 bases separating them. The CDR3 covers 14 residues. The germline gives CDR1 SGDLS, CDR2 YYNGEE. TCR beta CDR3 sequences were amplified from RNA transcripts. Using the HTBI primer set, a first-round RT-PCR was run on the TCR CDR3. Each CDR3 protein is one row after TCRdb ran MiXCR on the multiplex PCR reads. The profile covers under 750,000 distinct CDR3 sequences, with under 20% appearing a single time and approximately 15% taken by the ten largest.

The receptor's source is a woman in her forties or fifties with Graves' hyperthyroidism that later progressed to Graves' ophthalmopathy. The chain joins TRBV9 to TRBJ1-5, with a tentative D call TRBD1 (5 bases). The sample taken for sequencing was blood. CDR3 sequence reads: CASSVEAGRQPQHF. The CDR3 DNA is TGTGCCAGCAGCGTAGAGGCAGGGCGCCAGCCCCAGCATTTT.